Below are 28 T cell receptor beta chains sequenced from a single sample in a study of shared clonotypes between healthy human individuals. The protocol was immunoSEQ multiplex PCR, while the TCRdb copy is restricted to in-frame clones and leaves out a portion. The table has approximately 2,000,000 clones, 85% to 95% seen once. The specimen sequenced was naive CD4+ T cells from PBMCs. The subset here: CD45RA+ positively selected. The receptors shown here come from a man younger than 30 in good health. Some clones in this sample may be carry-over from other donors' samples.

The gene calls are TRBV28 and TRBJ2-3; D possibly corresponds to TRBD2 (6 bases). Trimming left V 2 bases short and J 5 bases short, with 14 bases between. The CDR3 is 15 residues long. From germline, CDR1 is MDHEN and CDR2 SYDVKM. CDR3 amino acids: CASSLRGYTIDTQYF. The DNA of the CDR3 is TGTGCCAGCAGTTTACGGGGGTATACGATAGATACGCAGTATTTT. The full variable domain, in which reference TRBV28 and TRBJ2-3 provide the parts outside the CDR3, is DVKVTQSSRYLVKRTGEKVFLECVQDMDHENMFWYRQDPGLGLRLIYFSYDVKMKEKGDIPEGYSVSREKKERFSLILESASTNQTSMYLCASSLRGYTIDTQYFGPGTRLTVL.

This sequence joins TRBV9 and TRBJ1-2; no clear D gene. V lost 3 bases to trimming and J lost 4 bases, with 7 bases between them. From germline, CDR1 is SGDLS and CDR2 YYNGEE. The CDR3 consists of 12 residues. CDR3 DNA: TGTGCCAGCAGCGATGCCTTCTATGGCTACACCTTC. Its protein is CASSDAFYGYTF.

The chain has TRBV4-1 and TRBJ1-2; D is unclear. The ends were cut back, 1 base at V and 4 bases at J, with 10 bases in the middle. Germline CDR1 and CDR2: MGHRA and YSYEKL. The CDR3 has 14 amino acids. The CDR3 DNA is TGCGCCAGCAGCCAAGGCTCTTTATCCTATGGCTACACCTTC. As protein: CASSQGSLSYGYTF.

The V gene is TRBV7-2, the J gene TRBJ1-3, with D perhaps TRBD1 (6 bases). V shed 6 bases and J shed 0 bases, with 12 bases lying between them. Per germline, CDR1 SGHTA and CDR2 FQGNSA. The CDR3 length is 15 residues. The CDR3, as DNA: TGTGCCAGCAGTTGGGACACGAGCTCTGGAAACACCATATATTTT. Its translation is CASSWDTSSGNTIYF.

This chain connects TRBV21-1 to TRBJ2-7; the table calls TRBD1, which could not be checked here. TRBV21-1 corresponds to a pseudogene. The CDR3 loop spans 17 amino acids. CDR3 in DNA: TGTGCCAGCAGCAAAAGGTCCAGGGAAAGGACCTCCTACGAGCAGTACTTC. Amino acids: CASSKRSRERTSYEQYF.

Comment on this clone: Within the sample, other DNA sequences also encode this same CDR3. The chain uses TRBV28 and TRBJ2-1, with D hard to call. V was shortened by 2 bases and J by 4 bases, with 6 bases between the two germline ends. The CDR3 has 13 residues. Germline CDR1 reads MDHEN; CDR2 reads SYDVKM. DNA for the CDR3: TGTGCCAGCAGTTTAGCGGCATACAATGAGCAGTTCTTC. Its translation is CASSLAAYNEQFF.

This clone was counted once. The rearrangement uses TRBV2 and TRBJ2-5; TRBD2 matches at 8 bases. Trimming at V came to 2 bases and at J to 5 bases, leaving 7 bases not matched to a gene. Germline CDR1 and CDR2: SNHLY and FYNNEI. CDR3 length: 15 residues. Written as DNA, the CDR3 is TGTGCCAGCAGTGAATTGGCGGGAGGAGGCGAGACCCAGTACTTC. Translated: CASSELAGGGETQYF.

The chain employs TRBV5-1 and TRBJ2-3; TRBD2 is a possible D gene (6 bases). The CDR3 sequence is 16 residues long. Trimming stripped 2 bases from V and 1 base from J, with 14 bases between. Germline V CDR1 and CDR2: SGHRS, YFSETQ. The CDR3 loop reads CASSFYGSAGTDTQYF. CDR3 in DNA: TGCGCCAGCAGCTTCTACGGGAGCGCTGGCACAGATACGCAGTATTTT.

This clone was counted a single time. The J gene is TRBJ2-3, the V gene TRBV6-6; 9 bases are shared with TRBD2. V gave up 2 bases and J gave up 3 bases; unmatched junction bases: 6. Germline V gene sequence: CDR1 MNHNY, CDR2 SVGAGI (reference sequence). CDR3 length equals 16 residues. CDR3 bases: TGTGCCAGCAGTTACACTAGCGGGCGGGGGACAGATACGCAGTATTTT. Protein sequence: CASSYTSGRGTDTQYF.

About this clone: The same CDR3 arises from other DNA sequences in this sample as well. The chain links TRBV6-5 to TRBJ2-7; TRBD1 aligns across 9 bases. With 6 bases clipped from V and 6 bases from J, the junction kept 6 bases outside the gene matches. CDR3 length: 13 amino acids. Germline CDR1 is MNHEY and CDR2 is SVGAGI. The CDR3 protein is CASRSRQGGEQYF. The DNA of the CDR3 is TGTGCCAGCAGGTCTAGACAGGGGGGCGAGCAGTACTTC.

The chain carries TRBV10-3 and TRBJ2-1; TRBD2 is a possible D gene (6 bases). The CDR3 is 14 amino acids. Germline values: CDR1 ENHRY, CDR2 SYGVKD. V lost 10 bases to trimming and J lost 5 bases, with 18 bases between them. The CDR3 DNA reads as TGTGCCACCAAAGGGACTCGAGGAAACAATGAGCAGTTCTTC. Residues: CATKGTRGNNEQFF.

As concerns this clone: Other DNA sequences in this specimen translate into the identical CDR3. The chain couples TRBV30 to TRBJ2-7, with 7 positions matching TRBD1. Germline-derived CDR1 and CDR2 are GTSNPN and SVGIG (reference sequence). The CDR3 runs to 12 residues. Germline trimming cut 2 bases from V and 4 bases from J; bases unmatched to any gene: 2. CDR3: CAWSLQGYEQYF. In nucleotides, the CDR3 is TGTGCCTGGAGTTTACAGGGGTACGAGCAGTACTTC.

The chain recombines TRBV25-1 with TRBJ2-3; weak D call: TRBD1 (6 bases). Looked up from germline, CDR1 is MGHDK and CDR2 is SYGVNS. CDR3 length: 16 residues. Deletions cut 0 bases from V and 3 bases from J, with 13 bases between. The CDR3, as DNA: TGTGCCAGCAGTGAATATGGGGGCAGGGCTACAGATACGCAGTATTTT. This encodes CASSEYGGRATDTQYF.

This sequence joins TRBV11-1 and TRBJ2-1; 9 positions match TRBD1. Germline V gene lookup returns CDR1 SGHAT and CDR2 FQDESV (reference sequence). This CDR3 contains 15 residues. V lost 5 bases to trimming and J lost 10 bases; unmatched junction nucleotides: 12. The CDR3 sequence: CASSRGGQGINEQFF. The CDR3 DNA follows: TGTGCCAGCAGCCGAGGGGGACAGGGAATTAACGAGCAGTTCTTC.

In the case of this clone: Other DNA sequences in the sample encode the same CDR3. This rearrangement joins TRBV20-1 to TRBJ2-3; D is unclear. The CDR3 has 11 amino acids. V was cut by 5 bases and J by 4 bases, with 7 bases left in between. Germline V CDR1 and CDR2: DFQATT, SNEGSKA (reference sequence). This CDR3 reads CSASPADTQYF. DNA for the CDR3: TGCAGTGCTTCCCCCGCAGATACGCAGTATTTT.

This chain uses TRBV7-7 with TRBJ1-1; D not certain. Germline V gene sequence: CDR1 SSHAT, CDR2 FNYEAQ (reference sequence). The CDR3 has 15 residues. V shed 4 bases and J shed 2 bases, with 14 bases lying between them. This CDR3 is CASSSPGFENTEAFF. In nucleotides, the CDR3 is TGTGCCAGCAGCTCACCGGGGTTCGAAAACACTGAAGCTTTCTTT.

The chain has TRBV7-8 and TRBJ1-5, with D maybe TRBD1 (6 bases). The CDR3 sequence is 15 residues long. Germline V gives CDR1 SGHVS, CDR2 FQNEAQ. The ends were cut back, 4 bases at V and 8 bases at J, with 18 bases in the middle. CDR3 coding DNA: TGTGCCAGCAGCTCCCACAGGGTCCCAGGGAAGCCCCAGCATTTT. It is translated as CASSSHRVPGKPQHF.

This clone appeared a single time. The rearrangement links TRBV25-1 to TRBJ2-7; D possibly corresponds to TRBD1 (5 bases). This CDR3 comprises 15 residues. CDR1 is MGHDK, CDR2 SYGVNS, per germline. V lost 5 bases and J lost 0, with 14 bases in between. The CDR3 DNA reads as TGTGCCAGCAGTACCCCTGGGGCGAGCTCCTACGAGCAGTACTTC. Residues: CASSTPGASSYEQYF.

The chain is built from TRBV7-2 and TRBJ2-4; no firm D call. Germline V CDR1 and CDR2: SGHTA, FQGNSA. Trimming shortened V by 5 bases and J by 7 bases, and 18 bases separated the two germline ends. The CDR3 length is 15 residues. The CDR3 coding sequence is TGTGCCAGCAGCCCCATAAGATTGGGGATCAACATTCAGTACTTC. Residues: CASSPIRLGINIQYF.

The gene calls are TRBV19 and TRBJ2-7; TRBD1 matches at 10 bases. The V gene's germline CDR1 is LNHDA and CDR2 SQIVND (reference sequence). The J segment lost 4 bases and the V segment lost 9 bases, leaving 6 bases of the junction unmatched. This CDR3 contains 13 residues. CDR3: CASRGQGKYEQYF. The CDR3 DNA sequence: TGTGCCAGCCGGGGACAGGGGAAATACGAGCAGTACTTC.

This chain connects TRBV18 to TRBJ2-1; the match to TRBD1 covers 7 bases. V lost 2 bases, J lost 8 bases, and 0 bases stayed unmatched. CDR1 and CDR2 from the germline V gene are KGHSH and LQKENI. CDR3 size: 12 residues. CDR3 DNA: TGTGCCAGCTCACCAGACAGGGATGAGCAGTTCTTC. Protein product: CASSPDRDEQFF.

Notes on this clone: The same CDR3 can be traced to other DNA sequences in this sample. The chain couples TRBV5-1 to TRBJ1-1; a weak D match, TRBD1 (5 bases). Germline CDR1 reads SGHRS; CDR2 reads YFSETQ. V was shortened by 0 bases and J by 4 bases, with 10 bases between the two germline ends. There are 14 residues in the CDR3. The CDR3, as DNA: TGCGCCAGCAGCTTGGAGGGTGGGGGCACTGAAGCTTTCTTT. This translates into CASSLEGGGTEAFF.

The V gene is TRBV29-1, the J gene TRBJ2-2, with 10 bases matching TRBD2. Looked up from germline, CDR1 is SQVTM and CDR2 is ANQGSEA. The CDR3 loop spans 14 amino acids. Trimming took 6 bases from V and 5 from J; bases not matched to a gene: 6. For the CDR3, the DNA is TGCAGCGTAGCCGGGACTAGCGTGACCGGGGAGCTGTTTTTT. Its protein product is CSVAGTSVTGELFF.

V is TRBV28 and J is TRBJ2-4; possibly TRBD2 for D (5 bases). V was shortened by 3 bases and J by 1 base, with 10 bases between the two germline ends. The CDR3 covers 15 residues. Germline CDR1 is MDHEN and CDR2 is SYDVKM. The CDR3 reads CASSLERRAKNIQYF. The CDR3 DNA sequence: TGTGCCAGCAGTTTGGAAAGGAGGGCCAAAAACATTCAGTACTTC.

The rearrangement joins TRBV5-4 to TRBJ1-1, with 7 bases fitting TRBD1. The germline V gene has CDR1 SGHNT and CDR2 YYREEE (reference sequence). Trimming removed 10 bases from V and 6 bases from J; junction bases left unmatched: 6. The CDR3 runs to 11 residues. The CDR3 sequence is CAGHRGAEAFF. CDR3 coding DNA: TGTGCCGGACACAGGGGCGCTGAAGCTTTCTTT.

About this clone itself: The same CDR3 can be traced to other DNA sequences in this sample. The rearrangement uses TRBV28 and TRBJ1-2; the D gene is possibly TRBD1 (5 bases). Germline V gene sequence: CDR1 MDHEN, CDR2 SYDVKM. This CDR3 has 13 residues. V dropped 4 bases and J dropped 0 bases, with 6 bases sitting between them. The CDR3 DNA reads TGTGCCAGCAGTTCAGGGACTAACTATGGCTACACCTTC. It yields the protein CASSSGTNYGYTF.

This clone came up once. CDR3 nucleotide sequence: TGTGCCAGCAGAAACCGGGACGGAGGTTACAATGAGCAGTTCTTC. It encodes CASRNRDGGYNEQFF. The gene calls are TRBV6-6 and TRBJ2-1; D is possibly TRBD1 or TRBD2 (5 bases each). The germline gives CDR1 MNHNY, CDR2 SVGAGI (reference sequence). Trimming removed 6 bases from V and 4 bases from J, with 16 bases in between. The CDR3 loop spans 15 amino acids.

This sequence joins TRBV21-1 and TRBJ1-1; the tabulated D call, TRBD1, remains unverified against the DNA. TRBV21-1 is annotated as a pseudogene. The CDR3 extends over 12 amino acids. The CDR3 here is CAPGPLPGVAFF. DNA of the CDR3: TGTGCCCCCGGACCACTTCCAGGGGTGGCTTTCTTT.